The next 29 T cell receptor beta chains were all read from a single sample in a study of control samples from healthy donors and cancer patients. Generated by immunoSEQ multiplex PCR, the TCRdb table keeps only in-frame clones and is missing some. The table lists some 170,000 clones, around 94% of them singletons. Sequencing was performed on PBMCs. These receptors were taken from a man in his fifties or sixties with colorectal cancer.

V is TRBV7-2 and J is TRBJ1-2, with a possible D match to TRBD1 (5 bases). V lost 3 bases, J lost 8 bases, and 22 bases lay in between. CDR3 length: 16 residues. Germline CDR1 SGHTA, CDR2 FQGNSA. CDR3 sequence (DNA): TGTGCCAGCAGCTTGGGCGGGGCTCTCGGCGGGGTCGGCTACACCTTC. Translating gives CASSLGGALGGVGYTF.

This chain uses TRBV5-1 with TRBJ2-5, with D perhaps TRBD2 (5 bases). V lost 0 bases and J lost 2, with 17 bases in between. The length of the CDR3 is 17 residues. Germline values: CDR1 SGHRS, CDR2 YFSETQ. CDR3 sequence: CASSLGLPRTGQETQYF. The CDR3 DNA sequence: TGCGCCAGCAGCTTGGGCCTACCTCGGACGGGACAAGAGACCCAGTACTTC.

The V call is TRBV4-2, the J call TRBJ2-7, with 9 bases identical to TRBD1. The CDR3 extends over 15 amino acids. J lost 0 bases, V lost 3 bases, and 3 bases had no gene match. Germline V gives CDR1 LGHNA, CDR2 YNFKEQ. The CDR3 sequence is CASSQDRGRSYEQYF. As DNA, the CDR3 is TGTGCCAGCAGCCAGGACAGGGGCCGCTCCTACGAGCAGTACTTC.

The chain joins TRBV9 to TRBJ1-1; 11 bases are shared with TRBD1. V was pared by 3 bases and J by 1 base, with 8 bases of the junction left unmatched. The CDR3 length is 17 residues. CDR1 is SGDLS, CDR2 YYNGEE, per germline. The CDR3 sequence: CASSEMGQGGGNTEAFF. The CDR3 DNA sequence: TGTGCCAGCAGCGAAATGGGACAGGGGGGCGGGAACACTGAAGCTTTCTTT.

The J gene is TRBJ1-2, the V gene TRBV7-2; no reliable D call. Germline V gene sequence: CDR1 SGHTA, CDR2 FQGNSA. Trimming removed 2 bases at V and 2 bases at J, with 9 bases between. The CDR3 runs 14 residues. CDR3: CASSLSWENYGYTF. Here the CDR3 DNA reads TGTGCCAGCAGCTTAAGCTGGGAAAACTATGGCTACACCTTC.

The chain joins TRBV19 to TRBJ2-7; D is ambiguous. Trimming stripped 1 base from V and 7 bases from J, with 8 bases between. There are 12 residues in the CDR3. Germline CDR1 reads LNHDA; CDR2 reads SQIVND (reference sequence). Here the CDR3 DNA reads TGTGCCAGTAGTATAGGCGGTGGAGAGCAGTACTTC. Protein: CASSIGGGEQYF.

This CDR3 reads CASSLIDVPSNEAFF. The CDR3 DNA is TGTGCCAGCAGCCTAATTGACGTGCCTTCCAATGAGGCTTTCTTT. The chain joins TRBV7-9 to TRBJ1-1; D call uncertain. Germline-derived CDR1 and CDR2 are SEHNR and FQNEAQ (reference sequence). V dropped 5 bases and J dropped 11 bases, with 24 bases sitting between them. The CDR3 contains 15 residues.

The chain employs TRBV7-9 and TRBJ1-1; D is unclear. From germline, CDR1 is SEHNR and CDR2 FQNEAQ (reference sequence). This CDR3 is built from 14 residues. V gave up 2 bases and J gave up 2 bases, with 9 bases separating them. CDR3 protein: CASSLQAQNTEAFF. The CDR3 region has the DNA TGTGCCAGCAGCTTACAGGCTCAAAACACTGAAGCTTTCTTT.

The genes are TRBV7-6 and TRBJ2-5; D could derive from TRBD1 or TRBD2 (5 bases each). This CDR3 has 14 residues. Germline CDR1 reads SGHVS; CDR2 reads FNYEAQ. Deletions cut 6 bases from V and 4 bases from J, with 15 bases between. In DNA, the CDR3 is TGTGCCAGCAGTTTGGGGGTGCCGGGAGAGACCCAGTACTTC. Its protein product is CASSLGVPGETQYF.

V usage is TRBV30 and J usage is TRBJ1-4; D may be TRBD1 (6 bases). V lost 2 bases, J lost 8 bases, and 21 bases lay in between. Germline values: CDR1 GTSNPN, CDR2 SVGIG (reference sequence). This CDR3 has 16 amino acids. The CDR3 here is CAWSPTDRFKGEKLFF. CDR3 DNA sequence: TGTGCCTGGAGTCCAACTGACAGGTTTAAGGGCGAAAAACTGTTTTTT.

The V gene is TRBV6-2 or TRBV6-3, the J gene TRBJ1-1; D remains unclear. V gave up 5 bases and J gave up 2 bases, with 21 bases separating them. This CDR3 has 17 amino acids. The germline CDR1 and CDR2 sequences are MNHEY and SVGEGT. In DNA, the CDR3 is TGTGCCAGCAGTCAAAACCCATCCGGGAGGGCTAACACTGAAGCTTTCTTT. Its translation: CASSQNPSGRANTEAFF.

The chain couples TRBV19 to TRBJ2-3; weak D call: TRBD1 (6 bases). The V gene lost 5 bases and the J gene lost 5 bases, with 14 bases spanning the gap. CDR1 and CDR2 from the germline V gene are LNHDA and SQIVND (reference sequence). This CDR3 contains 14 residues. The CDR3 nucleotides read TGTGCCAGTAGTCCCTGGTTAGGGGGAGATACGCAGTATTTT. Protein product: CASSPWLGGDTQYF.

The rearrangement uses TRBV30 and TRBJ2-3, with no clear D. Trimming stripped 2 bases from V and 3 bases from J, with 3 bases between. Germline V gene lookup returns CDR1 GTSNPN and CDR2 SVGIG (reference sequence). The CDR3 consists of 11 residues. CDR3 in DNA: TGTGCCTGGAGTCTAACAGATACGCAGTATTTT. Translating it yields CAWSLTDTQYF.

The chain joins TRBV4-1 to TRBJ2-1; 8 positions match TRBD2. Germline V gene lookup returns CDR1 MGHRA and CDR2 YSYEKL. After removal of 4 bases from V and 7 bases from J, the junction contained 6 bases not matched to a gene. This CDR3 has 14 residues. For the CDR3, the DNA is TGCGCCAGCAGCCGCACCGGGACTAGTAATGAGCAGTTCTTC. It specifies CASSRTGTSNEQFF.

This rearrangement joins TRBV6-5 to TRBJ1-1, with D perhaps TRBD1 (6 bases). Trimming removed 2 bases at V and 1 base at J, with 11 bases between. In germline, CDR1 is MNHEY, CDR2 SVGAGI. The CDR3 is made up of 15 amino acids. Written as DNA, the CDR3 is TGTGCCAGCAGTTACGGGGGGCCCCCGAACACTGAAGCTTTCTTT. This translates into CASSYGGPPNTEAFF.

V and J are TRBV19 and TRBJ1-1; 11 bases agree with TRBD1. The CDR3 contains 15 residues. With V trimmed by 9 bases and J by 0 bases, 6 bases remained unmatched. In germline, CDR1 is LNHDA, CDR2 SQIVND (reference sequence). For the CDR3, the DNA is TGTGCCAGCCGGGACAGGGGGGCCTTGAACACTGAAGCTTTCTTT. Its protein product is CASRDRGALNTEAFF. Together with reference TRBV19 and TRBJ1-1, the CDR3 gives the full variable domain: DGGITQSPKYLFRKEGQNVTLSCEQNLNHDAMYWYRQDPGQGLRLIYYSQIVNDFQKGDIAEGYSVSREKKESFPLTVTSAQKNPTAFYLCASRDRGALNTEAFFGQGTRLTVV.

This chain links TRBV19 with TRBJ1-1, with TRBD1 matching 7 bases. Germline CDR1 and CDR2: LNHDA and SQIVND (reference sequence). V lost 3 bases, J lost 4 bases, and 5 bases stayed unmatched. This CDR3 contains 14 residues. This CDR3 reads CASSIEGAATEAFF. CDR3 sequence (DNA): TGTGCCAGTAGTATTGAGGGGGCGGCCACTGAAGCTTTCTTT.

In regard to this clone: The same CDR3 arises from other DNA sequences in this sample as well. The chain links TRBV19 to TRBJ2-3, with a possible D match to TRBD1 (6 bases). V was pared by 1 base and J by 1 base, with 6 bases between. The CDR3 totals 14 residues. The germline V gene encodes CDR1 LNHDA and CDR2 SQIVND (reference sequence). Here the CDR3 reads CASSIGTGTDTQYF. The CDR3 DNA reads as TGTGCCAGTAGTATAGGGACAGGCACAGATACGCAGTATTTT. Full variable domain (remainder filled in from reference TRBV19 and TRBJ2-3): DGGITQSPKYLFRKEGQNVTLSCEQNLNHDAMYWYRQDPGQGLRLIYYSQIVNDFQKGDIAEGYSVSREKKESFPLTVTSAQKNPTAFYLCASSIGTGTDTQYFGPGTRLTVL.

This rearrangement joins TRBV5-1 to TRBJ2-3, with 12 positions matching TRBD2. The V gene end was trimmed by 4 bases and the J gene end by 14 bases; junction bases not matched to a gene: 23. There are 18 residues in the CDR3. Germline loops: CDR1 SGHRS, CDR2 YFSETQ. The CDR3 sequence: CASSPGQPILAGGPLPYF. The CDR3 region has the DNA TGCGCCAGCAGCCCCGGACAGCCAATCCTAGCGGGGGGGCCCCTCCCGTATTTT.

This clone was seen just once. The CDR3 DNA sequence: TGTGCCAGCAGCTCCTACGGGGGGTCTGGAAACACCATATATTTT. Its translation is CASSSYGGSGNTIYF. V gene TRBV7-2 combines with J gene TRBJ1-3; possibly TRBD1 for D (5 bases). With 4 bases removed from V and 1 base from J, the gap between germline ends came to 11 bases. Germline CDR1 is SGHTA and CDR2 is FQGNSA. This CDR3 has 15 residues.

In DNA, the CDR3 is TGTGCCAGCTCACCCTTGGGGCCCTCTGGAAACACCATATATTTT. Protein: CASSPLGPSGNTIYF. The V and J genes are TRBV18 and TRBJ1-3; maybe TRBD1 (5 bases). The CDR3 spans 15 residues. V lost 3 bases to trimming and J lost 0 bases, with 9 bases between them. Per germline, CDR1 KGHSH and CDR2 LQKENI.

The chain couples TRBV6-6 to TRBJ1-6, with D possibly TRBD1 on 5 matching bases. Trimming took off 6 bases at V and 7 bases at J, with 16 bases between the two ends. CDR1 and CDR2 (germline): MNHNY, SVGAGI (reference sequence). The CDR3 extends over 15 amino acids. DNA for the CDR3: TGTGCCAGCAGGTACGGGGCGAGGGAAAATTCACCCCTCCACTTT. This codes for CASRYGARENSPLHF.

The genes are TRBV15 and TRBJ2-2; D tentatively fits TRBD1 or TRBD2 (6 bases each). V was trimmed by 4 bases and J by 7 bases, leaving 13 bases between them. The CDR3 has 14 amino acids. CDR1 LNHNV and CDR2 YYDKDF come from the germline V gene (reference sequence). CDR3 sequence (DNA): TGTGCCACCAGCAAGACGGGGGCCATCGGGGAGCTGTTTTTT. This sequence encodes CATSKTGAIGELFF.

V usage is TRBV7-2 and J usage is TRBJ2-7, with 8 nucleotides matching TRBD1. Germline values: CDR1 SGHTA, CDR2 FQGNSA. Germline trimming cut 5 bases from V and 6 bases from J; bases unmatched to any gene: 9. This CDR3 comprises 14 residues. The CDR3 sequence is CASSPPTQGGEQYF. The CDR3 coding sequence is TGTGCCAGCAGCCCCCCCACACAGGGGGGCGAGCAGTACTTC.

This chain joins TRBV9 and TRBJ2-7; 9 bases align to TRBD1. The length of the CDR3 is 15 residues. J gave up 3 bases and V 4 bases, and 8 bases lay outside the gene matches. Germline V CDR1 and CDR2: SGDLS, YYNGEE. The CDR3 is CASSPSDRGGYEQYF. For the CDR3, the DNA is TGTGCCAGCAGCCCGTCGGACAGGGGAGGCTACGAGCAGTACTTC. Together with reference TRBV9 and TRBJ2-7, the CDR3 gives the full variable domain: DSGVTQTPKHLITATGQRVTLRCSPRSGDLSVYWYQQSLDQGLQFLIQYYNGEERAKGNILERFSAQQFPDLHSELNLSSLELGDSALYFCASSPSDRGGYEQYFGPGTRLTVT.

The V call is TRBV5-1, the J call TRBJ2-5, with 9 bases lining up with TRBD1. CDR1 is SGHRS, CDR2 YFSETQ, per germline. With 4 bases clipped from V and 5 bases from J, the junction kept 6 bases outside the gene matches. The CDR3 sequence is 14 residues long. CDR3 bases: TGCGCCAGCAGCCAGGGACAGGGTACGGAGACCCAGTACTTC. This codes for CASSQGQGTETQYF.

The chain is built from TRBV30 and TRBJ1-6, with D possibly being TRBD1 (5 bases). Looked up from germline, CDR1 is GTSNPN and CDR2 is SVGIG (reference sequence). The germline V and J ends were trimmed by 1 base and 0 bases, with 19 bases remaining between them. This CDR3 spans 19 amino acids. CDR3 in DNA: TGTGCCTGGAGTGGCCGTGGGGCCAGCGTCCGCTCCTATAATTCACCCCTCCACTTT. This sequence encodes CAWSGRGASVRSYNSPLHF. Combining the CDR3 with reference TRBV30 and TRBJ1-6 gives the whole variable domain SQTIHQWPATLVQPVGSPLSLECTVEGTSNPNLYWYRQAAGRGLQLLFYSVGIGQISSEVPQNLSASRPQDRQFILSSKKLLLSDSGFYLCAWSGRGASVRSYNSPLHFGNGTRLTVT.

The CDR3 DNA reads TGTGCCACCAGCAGAGCCACTAACTATGGCTACACCTTC. Its translation is CATSRATNYGYTF. J is TRBJ1-2 and V is TRBV15; D unclear. Germline V CDR1 and CDR2: LNHNV, YYDKDF (reference sequence). V lost 1 base to trimming and J lost 0 bases, with 3 bases between them. The CDR3 spans 13 residues.

Turning to this clone: At the DNA level, this CDR3 is encoded by other sequences in the same sample as well. The chain combines TRBV5-4 with TRBJ1-2, with D unclear. V was clipped by 1 base and J by 3 bases, with 7 bases between them. The CDR3 is 13 amino acids. Germline V CDR1 and CDR2: SGHNT, YYREEE (reference sequence). As DNA, the CDR3 is TGTGCCAGCAGCTTGCGGCAGGACTATGGCTACACCTTC. Amino acid sequence: CASSLRQDYGYTF.